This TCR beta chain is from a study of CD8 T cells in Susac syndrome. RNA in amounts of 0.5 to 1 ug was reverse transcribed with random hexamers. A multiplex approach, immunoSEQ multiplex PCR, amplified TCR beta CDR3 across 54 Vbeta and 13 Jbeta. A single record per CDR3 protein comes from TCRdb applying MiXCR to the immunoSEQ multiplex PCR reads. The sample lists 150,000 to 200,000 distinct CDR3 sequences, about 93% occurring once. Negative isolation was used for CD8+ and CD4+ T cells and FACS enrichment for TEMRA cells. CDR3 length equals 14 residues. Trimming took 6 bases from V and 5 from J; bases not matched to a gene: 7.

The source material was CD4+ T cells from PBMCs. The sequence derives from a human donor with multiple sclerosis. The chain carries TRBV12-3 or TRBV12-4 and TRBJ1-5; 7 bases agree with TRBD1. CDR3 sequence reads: CASSGDSTYQPQHF. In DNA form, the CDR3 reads TGTGCCAGCAGCGGGGACAGTACCTATCAGCCCCAGCATTTT.